A single sample is the source of the 24 T cell receptor beta chains below, sequenced in a study of cytomegalovirus exposure and HLA in healthy donors. It was with 60 Vbeta and 13 Jbeta primers that the PCR ran. The table came from immunoSEQ multiplex PCR; TCRdb's copy has only in-frame clones and leaves some out. The table has some 120,000 clones, 70% to 80% seen once. Sequenced material: PBMCs. All receptors come from a man aged 35-49 years in good health and CMV-seronegative.

Of note for this clone: A junction boundary mismatches the germline segment, possibly from a read error. The gene calls are TRBV7-9 and TRBJ1-3; D ambiguous. Germline CDR1 is SEHNR and CDR2 is FQNEAQ (reference sequence). The CDR3 totals 11 residues. The CDR3 DNA is TGTGCCGGAGGAACCGACCGATCCAAATCCTTT. It translates to CAGGTDRSKSF.

This clone appeared once. This chain links TRBV9 with TRBJ1-4; TRBD1 matches 7 bases. This CDR3 is built from 15 residues. V lost 4 bases, J lost 4 bases, and 7 bases stayed unmatched. The germline V gene encodes CDR1 SGDLS and CDR2 YYNGEE. The CDR3: CASSRGTVFNEKLFF. As DNA, the CDR3 is TGTGCCAGCAGCCGGGGGACAGTCTTTAATGAAAAACTGTTTTTT.

This sequence joins TRBV7-3 and TRBJ1-6; unclear D gene. Germline lookup yields CDR1 SGHTA and CDR2 FQGTGA. CDR3 length: 15 residues. Trimming removed 2 bases from V and 6 bases from J, with 11 bases in between. The CDR3 coding sequence is TGTGCCAGCAGCTTACGGGGTGTGGGTAATTCACCCCTCCACTTT. Translation: CASSLRGVGNSPLHF.

The V gene is TRBV4-3, the J gene TRBJ2-2; D is undetermined. Per the germline V gene, CDR1 is LGHNA and CDR2 is YSLEER. There are 14 residues in the CDR3. V shed 0 bases and J shed 5 bases, with 7 bases lying between them. The CDR3 DNA reads as TGCGCCAGCAGCCAAGATGTTATTACCGGGGAGCTGTTTTTT. Encoded protein: CASSQDVITGELFF.

This clone came up a few times. This chain joins TRBV28 and TRBJ2-5; 9 nucleotides line up with TRBD2. Germline-derived CDR1 and CDR2 are MDHEN and SYDVKM. After removal of 3 bases from V and 4 bases from J, the junction contained 6 bases not matched to a gene. The CDR3 covers 15 residues. The CDR3 loop reads CASSFQRGAGETQYF. DNA of the CDR3: TGTGCCAGCAGTTTTCAGCGGGGGGCGGGAGAGACCCAGTACTTC.

The genes are TRBV19 and TRBJ1-2; TRBD1 matches at 8 bases. This CDR3 is built from 14 residues. V lost 4 bases and J lost 3; bases outside the gene matches: 4. Per germline, CDR1 LNHDA and CDR2 SQIVND (reference sequence). CDR3 DNA: TGTGCCAGTAGTAGAGGGACAGGACACTATGGCTACACCTTC. Amino acids: CASSRGTGHYGYTF. Drawing the rest from reference TRBV19 and TRBJ1-2, the complete variable domain is DGGITQSPKYLFRKEGQNVTLSCEQNLNHDAMYWYRQDPGQGLRLIYYSQIVNDFQKGDIAEGYSVSREKKESFPLTVTSAQKNPTAFYLCASSRGTGHYGYTFGSGTRLTVV.

The chain couples TRBV11-2 to TRBJ2-2; 8 nucleotides agree with TRBD2. Germline CDR1 SGHAT, CDR2 FQNNGV. V gave up 4 bases and J gave up 1 base; unmatched junction bases: 5. The CDR3 totals 16 residues. The DNA for the CDR3 is TGTGCCAGCAGCTCGTTAGCGGGGAGGAACACCGGGGAGCTGTTTTTT. The encoded protein is CASSSLAGRNTGELFF.

The J gene is TRBJ1-5, the V gene TRBV27; D unclear. Looked up from germline, CDR1 is MNHEY and CDR2 is SMNVEV (reference sequence). V lost 7 bases and J 14 bases, leaving 15 bases between the germline ends. The CDR3 is 11 residues long. The chain's CDR3 is CASNGRASKHF. The DNA of the CDR3 is TGTGCCAGCAATGGGAGGGCTTCCAAGCATTTT.

V gene TRBV19 combines with J gene TRBJ2-5; D gene unclear. V gave up 7 bases and J gave up 5 bases, with 8 bases separating them. Germline CDR1 and CDR2: LNHDA and SQIVND (reference sequence). The CDR3 length is 11 residues. Written as DNA, the CDR3 is TGTGCCAGTACGGGTGGGGAGACCCAGTACTTC. Translated: CASTGGETQYF.

The rearrangement uses TRBV28 and TRBJ1-1; 9 bases agree with TRBD1. The V gene end was trimmed by 4 bases and the J gene end by 3 bases; junction bases not matched to a gene: 3. CDR3 size: 14 residues. Looked up from germline, CDR1 is MDHEN and CDR2 is SYDVKM. The CDR3 spells CASSWDREDTEAFF. The CDR3 bases are TGTGCCAGCAGTTGGGACAGGGAGGACACTGAAGCTTTCTTT.

The V gene is TRBV29-1, the J gene TRBJ2-1; no clear D gene. With 3 bases removed from V and 0 bases from J, the gap between germline ends came to 9 bases. Germline values: CDR1 SQVTM, CDR2 ANQGSEA. The CDR3 extends over 14 amino acids. The CDR3 is CSVESRNSYNEQFF. The CDR3 DNA reads as TGCAGCGTTGAGTCGCGGAACTCCTACAATGAGCAGTTCTTC.

This chain uses TRBV11-2 with TRBJ1-2; D gene uncertain. V lost 6 bases to trimming and J lost 2 bases, with 19 bases between them. The CDR3 spans 16 residues. The V gene's germline CDR1 is SGHAT and CDR2 FQNNGV. In DNA, the CDR3 is TGTGCCAGCAGTCTTAGGTATGGAGACGGAAACTATGGCTACACCTTC. This translates into CASSLRYGDGNYGYTF. Complete variable domain (other parts from reference TRBV11-2 and TRBJ1-2): EAGVAQSPRYKIIEKRQSVAFWCNPISGHATLYWYQQILGQGPKLLIQFQNNGVVDDSQLPKDRFSAERLKGVDSTLKIQPAKLEDSAVYLCASSLRYGDGNYGYTFGSGTRLTVV.

The chain employs TRBV5-8 and TRBJ1-6; 9 bases line up with TRBD1. The CDR3 sequence is 17 residues long. Germline CDR1 SGHTS, CDR2 YDEGEE. V lost 5 bases to trimming and J lost 0 bases; unmatched junction nucleotides: 6. The CDR3 protein is CASSGDRASSYNSPLHF. CDR3 sequence (DNA): TGTGCCAGCAGTGGGGACAGGGCGAGCTCCTATAATTCACCCCTCCACTTT.

J is TRBJ2-1 and V is TRBV18, with 11 bases lining up with TRBD2. CDR3 length: 12 amino acids. In germline, CDR1 is KGHSH, CDR2 LQKENI. Trimming removed 6 bases from V and 10 bases from J; junction bases left unmatched: 2. As DNA, the CDR3 is TGTGCCAGCTCCCGACTAGCGGGAGAGCAGTTCTTC. Its translation is CASSRLAGEQFF.

The J gene is TRBJ1-5, the V gene TRBV19; the match to TRBD1 covers 7 bases. After removal of 4 bases from V and 3 bases from J, the junction contained 6 bases not matched to a gene. CDR3 length: 15 amino acids. In germline, CDR1 is LNHDA, CDR2 SQIVND (reference sequence). The CDR3 DNA reads TGTGCCAGTAGTAGAGGGACAGCCTACAATCAGCCCCAGCATTTT. Amino acid sequence: CASSRGTAYNQPQHF.

The chain uses TRBV28 and TRBJ1-1; possible D gene TRBD1, 5 bases. Germline loops: CDR1 MDHEN, CDR2 SYDVKM. The V end was cut by 7 bases, the J end by 11 bases, with 23 bases between. The CDR3 runs 14 residues. The CDR3 bases are TGTGCCAGCACCCAATCAAATAGGGGAGGGAGGGCTTTCTTT. Its translation: CASTQSNRGGRAFF.

V usage is TRBV6-1 and J usage is TRBJ2-4; a weak D match, TRBD2 (7 bases). Trimming pared 2 bases from V and 4 bases from J, leaving 18 bases between. Germline CDR1 is MNHNS and CDR2 is SASEGT. The CDR3 extends over 17 amino acids. The DNA for the CDR3 is TGTGCCAGCAGTGAATTTACGGGGGGCCGATCTAAAAACATTCAGTACTTC. Its protein product is CASSEFTGGRSKNIQYF.

This rearrangement joins TRBV5-1 to TRBJ1-1, with D perhaps TRBD1 (5 bases). Germline CDR1 and CDR2: SGHRS and YFSETQ. The CDR3 is 16 residues long. With 4 bases removed from V and 0 bases from J, the gap between germline ends came to 16 bases. CDR3 protein: CASSLRQLGMNTEAFF. The CDR3 nucleotides are TGCGCCAGCAGCCTGCGACAGTTAGGCATGAACACTGAAGCTTTCTTT.

The chain recombines TRBV7-2 with TRBJ2-3; 11 positions agree with TRBD2. V lost 5 bases and J lost 3; bases outside the gene matches: 1. Germline assignment: CDR1 SGHTA and CDR2 FQGNSA. The CDR3 contains 14 residues. In nucleotides, the CDR3 is TGTGCCAGCAGCCGGACTAGCGGGACAGATACGCAGTATTTT. Translating it yields CASSRTSGTDTQYF. Variable domain in full (rest from reference TRBV7-2 and TRBJ2-3): GAGVSQSPSNKVTEKGKDVELRCDPISGHTALYWYRQSLGQGLEFLIYFQGNSAPDKSGLPSDRFSAERTGGSVSTLTIQRTQQEDSAVYLCASSRTSGTDTQYFGPGTRLTVL.

The V and J genes are TRBV11-2 and TRBJ2-7; 10 bases fit TRBD1. Per the germline V gene, CDR1 is SGHAT and CDR2 is FQNNGV. This CDR3 spans 15 amino acids. The ends lost 2 bases at V and 7 bases at J; junction bases unmatched: 8. The CDR3 region has the DNA TGTGCCAGCAGCTTAACCGGGACAGGGGAGGTAGAGCAGTACTTC. Translating it yields CASSLTGTGEVEQYF.

The chain links TRBV7-2 to TRBJ1-2, with TRBD1 as a possible D gene (6 bases). The CDR3 covers 17 residues. The germline V gene encodes CDR1 SGHTA and CDR2 FQGNSA. Deletions cut 2 bases from V and 2 bases from J, with 18 bases between. In DNA, the CDR3 is TGTGCCAGCAGCTTACGACAAATCCTAGGGGGAAACTATGGCTACACCTTC. Translating gives CASSLRQILGGNYGYTF. The full variable domain, in which reference TRBV7-2 and TRBJ1-2 provide the parts outside the CDR3, is GAGVSQSPSNKVTEKGKDVELRCDPISGHTALYWYRQSLGQGLEFLIYFQGNSAPDKSGLPSDRFSAERTGGSVSTLTIQRTQQEDSAVYLCASSLRQILGGNYGYTFGSGTRLTVV.

The rearrangement uses TRBV28 and TRBJ2-7; D may be TRBD1 (6 bases). This CDR3 spans 12 amino acids. V was cut by 10 bases and J by 3 bases, with 13 bases left in between. Germline CDR1 reads MDHEN; CDR2 reads SYDVKM. The CDR3 spells CATHDRNYEQYF. CDR3 coding DNA: TGTGCCACTCATGACAGGAACTACGAGCAGTACTTC.

The CDR3 spells CASGHVESPYEQYF. Here the CDR3 DNA reads TGTGCCAGCGGACACGTAGAGTCTCCCTACGAGCAGTACTTC. The rearrangement uses TRBV7-3 and TRBJ2-7; D might be TRBD1 (5 bases). The CDR3 length is 14 residues. V lost 8 bases, J lost 2 bases, and 16 bases lay in between. CDR1 SGHTA and CDR2 FQGTGA come from the germline V gene.

The J gene is TRBJ1-1, the V gene TRBV5-4; TRBD1 is a possible D gene (6 bases). Trimming took off 4 bases at V and 5 bases at J, with 12 bases between the two ends. CDR3 length: 13 amino acids. Germline-derived CDR1 and CDR2 are SGHNT and YYREEE (reference sequence). DNA of the CDR3: TGTGCCAGCAGCACGGGGGGCCGGACTGAAGCTTTCTTT. Protein: CASSTGGRTEAFF. The complete variable domain, with remaining parts taken from reference TRBV5-4 and TRBJ1-1, reads ETGVTQSPTHLIKTRGQQVTLRCSSQSGHNTVSWYQQALGQGPQFIFQYYREEENGRGNFPPRFSGLQFPNYSSELNVNALELDDSALYLCASSTGGRTEAFFGQGTRLTVV.